The clone carrying this T cell receptor (beta chain) was seen more than once but under ten times. Its antigen is not known. The data are from a study of T cells after yellow fever vaccination. Study-level points and caveats: Weaker overall, the secondary response nonetheless peaked faster (day 5 versus 15). CD4 and CD8 compartments shared a small share of clonotypes. Reappearance after the booster was observed for most primary-vaccination clones (around 96% CD4, over 75% CD8).

CDR1 MNHEY and CDR2 SVGAGI come from the germline V gene. CDR3 length: 15 amino acids. Deletions cut 0 bases from V and 4 bases from J, with 12 bases between. TCR cDNA was made by 5'RACE template switching, adding a universal primer site and UMIs. From the 5' RACE reads, TCRdb called clonotypes with MiXCR, one entry per CDR3 protein. The data hold more than 80,000 distinct CDR3 sequences, with less than 6% observed a single time. The sample consisted of CD8+ T cells sorted from PBMCs, taken 10 days after the yellow fever booster vaccination. This chain connects TRBV6-5 to TRBJ1-2; D is unresolved. The sequence derives from a man younger than 35 who received the YFV17D yellow fever vaccine. As DNA, the CDR3 is TGTGCCAGCAGTTACTCCCTGGCAGTCCTCTATGGCTACACCTTC. Protein: CASSYSLAVLYGYTF.